This T cell receptor (beta chain) was observed in a study of OX40 agonist ivuxolimab in advanced cancers. On the study more broadly: Partial responses, seen in three patients, involved one hepatocellular carcinoma and two cutaneous melanomas. General study findings and limits: Partial responders at 0.1-3.0 mg/kg had among the lowest clonal expansion. Clonal expansion by week 6 occurred in CD4+ and CD8+ blood T cells (at 0.1 to 3.0 mg/kg).

TCRdb's table, derived via immunoSEQ multiplex PCR, lists solely in-frame clones and lacks some. The repertoire includes fewer than 20,000 clones, 65% to 80% of them detected once, and around 24% sits in the top ten. The sample holds one count of this clone. Antigen specificity is unknown. V lost 1 base, J lost 0 bases, and 5 bases lay in between. CDR1 is SGHVS, CDR2 FQNEAQ, per germline. The CDR3 spans 14 residues. This sample comprised CD4+ or CD8+ T cells sorted from blood, obtained in a trial of the OX40 agonist ivuxolimab. The V gene is TRBV7-8, the J gene TRBJ2-3; D uncertain. The sequence came from an adult with an advanced solid tumor such as melanoma, head and neck, liver or kidney cancer. CDR3 bases: TGTGCCAGCAGCTTAGTCGGGAGCACAGATACGCAGTATTTT. Its translation: CASSLVGSTDTQYF. The entire variable domain, with the rest obtained from reference TRBV7-8 and TRBJ2-3, is as follows: GAGVSQSPRYKVAKRGQDVALRCDPISGHVSLFWYQQALGQGPEFLTYFQNEAQLDKSGLPSDRFFAERPEGSVSTLKIQRTQQEDSAVYLCASSLVGSTDTQYFGPGTRLTVL.